This TCR beta chain was documented in a study of cytomegalovirus exposure and HLA in healthy donors. Study-wide results and caveats: The study put some 160 TCR beta chains on its list as cytomegalovirus-associated.

A remark on this clone: Its target is unknown.

The CDR3 is 13 residues long. The germline V gene encodes CDR1 SQVTM and CDR2 ANQGSEA. V lost 6 bases and J lost 0, with 11 bases in between. The primer mix had 60 Vbeta and 13 Jbeta primers. Repertoires were generated with immunoSEQ multiplex PCR, while TCRdb's copy carries only in-frame clones and drops some. The table lists over 150,000 clones, roughly four fifths of them singletons, with around 3.3% in the top ten. The clonotype was recovered from a woman aged 30 to 39 in good health and CMV-seropositive. The chain employs TRBV29-1 and TRBJ1-1, with D hard to call. Sequenced input: PBMCs. The CDR3 sequence: CSVLGSMNTEAFF. CDR3 DNA: TGCAGCGTCTTGGGCAGTATGAACACTGAAGCTTTCTTT. Drawing the rest from reference TRBV29-1 and TRBJ1-1, the complete variable domain is SAVISQKPSRDICQRGTSLTIQCQVDSQVTMMFWYRQQPGQSLTLIATANQGSEATYESGFVIDKFPISRPNLTFSTLTVSNMSPEDSSIYLCSVLGSMNTEAFFGQGTRLTVV.